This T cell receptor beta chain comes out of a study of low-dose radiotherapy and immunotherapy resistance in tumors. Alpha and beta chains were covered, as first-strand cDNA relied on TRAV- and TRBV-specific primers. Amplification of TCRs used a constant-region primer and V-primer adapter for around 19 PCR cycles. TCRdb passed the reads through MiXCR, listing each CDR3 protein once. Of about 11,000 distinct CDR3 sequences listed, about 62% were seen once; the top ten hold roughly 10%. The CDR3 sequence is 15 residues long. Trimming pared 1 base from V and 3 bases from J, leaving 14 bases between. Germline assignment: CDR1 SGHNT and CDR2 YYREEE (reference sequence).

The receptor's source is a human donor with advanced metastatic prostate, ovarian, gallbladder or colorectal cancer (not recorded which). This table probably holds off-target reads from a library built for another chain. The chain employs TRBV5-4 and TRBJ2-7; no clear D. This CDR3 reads CASSLNAGGVYEQYF. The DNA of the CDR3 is TGTGCCAGCAGCTTGAATGCAGGCGGTGTCTACGAGCAGTACTTC.